What follows are 15 T cell receptor beta chains derived from one specimen sequenced in a study of T cell responses to AZD1222 COVID-19 vaccine. Some clones are missing from TCRdb's copy, which holds only in-frame ones; the method was immunoSEQ multiplex PCR. The repertoire includes about 69,000 clones, 83% of them detected once, and about 23% sits in the top ten. Sequencing used peripheral blood, obtained 28 days after the second AZD1222 dose. These receptors all come from an adult who received the AZD1222 COVID-19 vaccine.

J is TRBJ2-3 and V is TRBV27, with D perhaps matching TRBD2 (5 bases). The CDR3 loop spans 13 amino acids. Germline loops: CDR1 MNHEY, CDR2 SMNVEV (reference sequence). With 8 bases removed from V and 2 bases from J, the gap between germline ends came to 11 bases. CDR3 sequence reads: CASRTRITDTQYF. CDR3 coding DNA: TGTGCCAGCCGAACTAGGATCACAGATACGCAGTATTTT.

V usage is TRBV4-1 and J usage is TRBJ2-3; D gene uncertain. Trimming took 0 bases from V and 3 from J, leaving 7 bases between them. This CDR3 is 14 amino acids long. CDR1 is MGHRA and CDR2 is YSYEKL in the germline V gene. This CDR3 reads CASSQDWVTDTQYF. Here the CDR3 DNA reads TGCGCCAGCAGCCAAGATTGGGTGACAGATACGCAGTATTTT.

The gene calls are TRBV6-5 and TRBJ2-3; 12 bases are shared with TRBD2. The length of the CDR3 is 15 residues. The germline CDR1 and CDR2 sequences are MNHEY and SVGAGI. Losses at the gene ends were 6 bases for V and 4 bases for J; bases not matched to a gene: 5. CDR3 sequence (DNA): TGTGCCAGCAGGCTCCTAGCGGGAGGGCCAGATACGCAGTATTTT. It translates to CASRLLAGGPDTQYF.

The CDR3 region is CASSRPGQGILEQFF. In DNA form, the CDR3 reads TGTGCCAGCAGCCGGCCGGGACAGGGAATCCTTGAGCAGTTCTTC. The chain links TRBV6-5 to TRBJ2-1, with 9 nucleotides matching TRBD1. Germline V CDR1 and CDR2: MNHEY, SVGAGI. The CDR3 spans 15 residues. Losses at the gene ends were 6 bases for V and 9 bases for J; bases not matched to a gene: 12.

In its sample, this clone was seen a few times. V and J are TRBV6-5 and TRBJ2-7, with D uncertain. Per germline, CDR1 MNHEY and CDR2 SVGAGI. Trimming cost V 4 bases and J 6 bases, with 13 bases left between them. There are 13 residues in the CDR3. CDR3 in amino acids: CASSFNTLGEQYF. CDR3 nucleotides: TGTGCCAGCAGTTTTAATACCCTTGGCGAGCAGTACTTC.

The chain employs TRBV12-5 and TRBJ1-4; D is undetermined. With 4 bases removed from V and 2 bases from J, the gap between germline ends came to 11 bases. The CDR3 consists of 15 residues. Per the germline V gene, CDR1 is LGHNT and CDR2 is FRNRAP. CDR3 residues: CASGSGGLTNEKLFF. Written as DNA, the CDR3 is TGTGCTAGTGGTTCGGGAGGTTTGACTAATGAAAAACTGTTTTTT.

The chain joins TRBV5-8 to TRBJ2-1; 8 bases are shared with TRBD2. This CDR3 has 15 residues. Germline CDR1 and CDR2: SGHTS and YDEGEE. J lost 6 bases, V lost 4 bases, and 9 bases had no gene match. CDR3 coding DNA: TGTGCCAGCAGCCCCGGGACTAGAGTGGGCAATGAGCAGTTCTTC. Its translation is CASSPGTRVGNEQFF.

The rearrangement uses TRBV6-4 and TRBJ2-2, with 9 bases fitting TRBD2. The V gene's germline CDR1 is MRHNA and CDR2 SNTAGT. The V segment lost 5 bases and the J segment 6 bases; nucleotides outside the gene matches: 4. The CDR3 contains 14 residues. This chain's CDR3 is CASSRGGGAGELFF. CDR3 bases: TGTGCCAGCAGTCGCGGGGGGGGCGCCGGGGAGCTGTTTTTT.

The rearrangement links TRBV10-1 to TRBJ2-3; D is perhaps TRBD1 (5 bases). The germline V gene encodes CDR1 WNHNN and CDR2 SYGVQD (reference sequence). V lost 3 bases to trimming and J lost 2 bases, with 12 bases between them. The CDR3 consists of 15 residues. The CDR3 loop is CASSDRVVATDTQYF. CDR3 bases: TGCGCCAGCAGTGACAGGGTTGTGGCCACAGATACGCAGTATTTT.

The table lists this clone with a few counts. V and J are TRBV7-9 and TRBJ2-1, with no clear D. The V gene's germline CDR1 is SEHNR and CDR2 FQNEAQ (reference sequence). V lost 1 base and J lost 8, with 12 bases in between. This CDR3 contains 14 residues. The CDR3 sequence is CASSLVASFDEQFF. The CDR3 nucleotides read TGTGCCAGCAGCTTAGTTGCTAGTTTTGATGAGCAGTTCTTC.

V and J are TRBV6-5 and TRBJ1-2; no reliable D call. This CDR3 comprises 14 residues. Trimming took off 4 bases at V and 4 bases at J, with 13 bases between the two ends. The germline CDR1 and CDR2 sequences are MNHEY and SVGAGI. The CDR3 sequence is CASSFNSGVYGYTF. The CDR3 nucleotides read TGTGCCAGCAGTTTTAACAGTGGGGTCTATGGCTACACCTTC.

CDR3 in amino acids: CAISPQGGTEAFF. CDR3 bases: TGTGCCATCAGTCCACAGGGAGGTACTGAAGCTTTCTTT. The chain uses TRBV10-3 and TRBJ1-1, with a tentative D call TRBD1 (6 bases). Germline V CDR1 and CDR2: ENHRY, SYGVKD. Trimming cost V 5 bases and J 5 bases, with 12 bases left between them. This CDR3 contains 13 residues.

The V and J genes are TRBV19 and TRBJ1-6; the match to TRBD1 covers 10 bases. This CDR3 has 15 amino acids. CDR1 and CDR2 (germline): LNHDA, SQIVND (reference sequence). Trimming removed 4 bases from V and 8 bases from J; junction bases left unmatched: 5. The CDR3 sequence is CASSTGTGVYSPLHF. The CDR3 DNA reads as TGTGCCAGTAGTACCGGGACAGGGGTATATTCACCCCTCCACTTT. The complete variable domain, with remaining parts taken from reference TRBV19 and TRBJ1-6, reads DGGITQSPKYLFRKEGQNVTLSCEQNLNHDAMYWYRQDPGQGLRLIYYSQIVNDFQKGDIAEGYSVSREKKESFPLTVTSAQKNPTAFYLCASSTGTGVYSPLHFGNGTRLTVT.

The CDR3 protein is CASSITMAEAFF. The CDR3, as DNA: TGTGCCAGTAGTATCACCATGGCTGAAGCTTTCTTT. The chain employs TRBV19 and TRBJ1-1; no reliable D call. This CDR3 is 12 amino acids long. Per germline, CDR1 LNHDA and CDR2 SQIVND (reference sequence). The V and J ends lost 3 bases and 6 bases respectively, with 8 bases between them.

This chain links TRBV7-2 with TRBJ1-5; perhaps TRBD1 as D (6 bases). V shed 3 bases and J shed 6 bases, with 9 bases lying between them. Germline CDR1 reads SGHTA; CDR2 reads FQGNSA. There are 13 residues in the CDR3. This chain's CDR3 is CASSFRGGQPQHF. The CDR3 coding sequence is TGTGCCAGCAGCTTTAGGGGGGGTCAGCCCCAGCATTTT.